Shown below are 7 T cell receptor beta chains from a single sample sequenced in a study of OX40 agonist ivuxolimab in advanced cancers. Sequenced by immunoSEQ multiplex PCR; TCRdb stores in-frame clones only, minus some. The sample holds about 24,000 clones, approximately 80% seen once. Source: CD4+ or CD8+ T cells sorted from blood, taken in a trial of the OX40 agonist ivuxolimab. These receptors were taken from an adult with an advanced solid tumor such as melanoma, head and neck, liver or kidney cancer.

As for this clone: The same CDR3 also results from other DNA sequences found in this sample. The V gene is TRBV30, the J gene TRBJ1-1; no firm D call. Trimming cost V 4 bases and J 0 bases, with 6 bases left between them. This CDR3 is 12 amino acids long. Germline CDR1 GTSNPN, CDR2 SVGIG (reference sequence). CDR3 coding DNA: TGTGCCTGGACAGGATTGAACACTGAAGCTTTCTTT. Encoded protein: CAWTGLNTEAFF. The variable domain in full, with the rest retrieved from reference TRBV30 and TRBJ1-1, is SQTIHQWPATLVQPVGSPLSLECTVEGTSNPNLYWYRQAAGRGLQLLFYSVGIGQISSEVPQNLSASRPQDRQFILSSKKLLLSDSGFYLCAWTGLNTEAFFGQGTRLTVV.

The chain combines TRBV7-8 with TRBJ2-7; 8 positions agree with TRBD1. This CDR3 region has 15 residues. The J segment lost 7 bases and the V segment lost 1 base, leaving 9 bases of the junction unmatched. Germline V CDR1 and CDR2: SGHVS, FQNEAQ. CDR3 amino acids: CASSLEAGQGREQYF. The CDR3, as DNA: TGTGCCAGCAGCTTAGAAGCTGGACAGGGTCGTGAGCAGTACTTC.

The chain couples TRBV7-2 to TRBJ2-5; possible D gene TRBD1, 6 bases. Deletions cut 5 bases from V and 2 bases from J, with 21 bases between. The CDR3 totals 17 residues. Per the germline V gene, CDR1 is SGHTA and CDR2 is FQGNSA. Here the CDR3 reads CASSQGPPGHKQETQYF. CDR3 nucleotides: TGTGCCAGCAGCCAAGGACCTCCGGGACACAAACAAGAGACCCAGTACTTC.

This clone was seen a handful of times. The CDR3 DNA is TGTGCCAGCAGCCAAAAGTTCAGCGGGGAGGGTTACGAGCAGTACTTC. This codes for CASSQKFSGEGYEQYF. This rearrangement joins TRBV5-5 to TRBJ2-7, with TRBD2 identical over 7 bases. Germline CDR1 and CDR2: SGHKS and YYEKEE (reference sequence). The V gene end was trimmed by 4 bases and the J gene end by 4 bases; junction bases not matched to a gene: 14. The CDR3 is made up of 16 amino acids.

The genes are TRBV6-6 and TRBJ2-1, with TRBD2 matching 7 bases. With 6 bases clipped from V and 3 bases from J, the junction kept 8 bases outside the gene matches. Germline assignment: CDR1 MNHNY and CDR2 SVGAGI (reference sequence). This CDR3 has 15 residues. The CDR3 reads CASRTGGTLYNEQFF. The DNA for the CDR3 is TGTGCCAGCAGGACGGGGGGAACCCTCTACAATGAGCAGTTCTTC.

The J gene is TRBJ1-6, the V gene TRBV7-2; no reliable D call. The germline gives CDR1 SGHTA, CDR2 FQGNSA. V gave up 4 bases and J gave up 9 bases, with 4 bases separating them. The CDR3 is 11 amino acids. Written as DNA, the CDR3 is TGTGCCAGCAGCTCGGGTTCACCCCTCCACTTT. Translated, it gives CASSSGSPLHF. The full variable domain, with the rest looked up from reference TRBV7-2 and TRBJ1-6, is GAGVSQSPSNKVTEKGKDVELRCDPISGHTALYWYRQSLGQGLEFLIYFQGNSAPDKSGLPSDRFSAERTGGSVSTLTIQRTQQEDSAVYLCASSSGSPLHFGNGTRLTVT.

The rearrangement uses TRBV6-1 and TRBJ2-2; D is perhaps TRBD1 or TRBD2 (5 bases each). Germline-derived CDR1 and CDR2 are MNHNS and SASEGT. CDR3 size: 15 residues. Trimming stripped 8 bases from V and 6 bases from J, with 19 bases between. CDR3 nucleotide sequence: TGTGCCAGCCCCCCACCGGGACGATTAGCCGGGGAGCTGTTTTTT. Encoded protein: CASPPPGRLAGELFF.